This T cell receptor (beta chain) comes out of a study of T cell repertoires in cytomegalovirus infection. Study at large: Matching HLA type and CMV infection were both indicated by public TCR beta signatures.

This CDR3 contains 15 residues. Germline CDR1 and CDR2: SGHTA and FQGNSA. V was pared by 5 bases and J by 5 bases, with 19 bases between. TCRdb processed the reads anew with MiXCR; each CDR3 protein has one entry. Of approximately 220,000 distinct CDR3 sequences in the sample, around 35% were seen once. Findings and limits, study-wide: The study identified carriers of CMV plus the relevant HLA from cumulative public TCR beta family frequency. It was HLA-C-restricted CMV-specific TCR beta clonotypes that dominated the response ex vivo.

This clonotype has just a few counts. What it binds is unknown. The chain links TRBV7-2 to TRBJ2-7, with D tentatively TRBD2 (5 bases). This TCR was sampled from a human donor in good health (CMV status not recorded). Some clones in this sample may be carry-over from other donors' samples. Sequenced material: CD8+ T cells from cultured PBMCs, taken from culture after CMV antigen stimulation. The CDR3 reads CASSPSTYLGNEQYF. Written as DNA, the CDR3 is TGTGCCAGCAGCCCATCGACTTACCTCGGGAACGAGCAGTACTTC.